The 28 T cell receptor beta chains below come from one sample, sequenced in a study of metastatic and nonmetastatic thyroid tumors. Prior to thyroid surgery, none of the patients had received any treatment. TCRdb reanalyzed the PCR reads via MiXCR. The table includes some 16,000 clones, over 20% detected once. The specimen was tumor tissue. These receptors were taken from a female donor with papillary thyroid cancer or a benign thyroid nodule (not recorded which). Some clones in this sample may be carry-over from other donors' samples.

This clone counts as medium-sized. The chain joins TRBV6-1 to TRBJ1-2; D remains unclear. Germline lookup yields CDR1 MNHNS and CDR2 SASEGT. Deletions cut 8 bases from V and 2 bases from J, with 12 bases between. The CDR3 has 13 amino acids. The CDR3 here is CASGYGPNYGYTF. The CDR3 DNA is TGTGCCAGCGGGTACGGACCAAACTATGGCTACACCTTC.

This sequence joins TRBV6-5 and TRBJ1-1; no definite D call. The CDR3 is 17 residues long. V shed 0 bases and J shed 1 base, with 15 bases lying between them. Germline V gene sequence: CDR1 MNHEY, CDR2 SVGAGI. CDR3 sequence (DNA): TGTGCCAGCAGTTACTCGTCTGGAAGTTCGAAGAACACTGAAGCTTTCTTT. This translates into CASSYSSGSSKNTEAFF.

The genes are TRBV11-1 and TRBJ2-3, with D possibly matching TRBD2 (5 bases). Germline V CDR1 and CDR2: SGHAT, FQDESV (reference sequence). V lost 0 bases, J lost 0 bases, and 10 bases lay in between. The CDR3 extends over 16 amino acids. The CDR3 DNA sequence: TGTGCCAGCAGCTTAGCGTGGTTAGCGAGCACAGATACGCAGTATTTT. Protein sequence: CASSLAWLASTDTQYF.

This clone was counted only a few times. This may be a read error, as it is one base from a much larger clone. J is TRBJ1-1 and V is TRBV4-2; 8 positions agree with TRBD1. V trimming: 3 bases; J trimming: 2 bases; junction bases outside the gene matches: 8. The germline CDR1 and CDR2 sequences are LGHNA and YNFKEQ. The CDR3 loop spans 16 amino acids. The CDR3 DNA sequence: TGTGCCAGCAGCCATCTTTTAGGGACAGGTAACACTGAAGCTTTCTTT. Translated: CASSHLLGTGNTEAFF.

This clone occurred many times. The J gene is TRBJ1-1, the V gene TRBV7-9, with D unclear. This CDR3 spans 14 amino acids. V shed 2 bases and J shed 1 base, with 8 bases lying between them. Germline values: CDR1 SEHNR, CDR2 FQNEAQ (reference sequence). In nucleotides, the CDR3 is TGTGCCAGCAGCTTACAAAGCCAGAACACTGAAGCTTTCTTT. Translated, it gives CASSLQSQNTEAFF.

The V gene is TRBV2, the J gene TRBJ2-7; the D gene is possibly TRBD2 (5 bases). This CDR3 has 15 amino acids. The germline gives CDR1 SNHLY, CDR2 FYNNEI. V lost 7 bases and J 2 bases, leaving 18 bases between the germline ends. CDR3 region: CASKLGGFGTYEQYF. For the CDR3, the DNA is TGTGCCAGCAAGTTAGGTGGGTTCGGGACCTACGAGCAGTACTTC.

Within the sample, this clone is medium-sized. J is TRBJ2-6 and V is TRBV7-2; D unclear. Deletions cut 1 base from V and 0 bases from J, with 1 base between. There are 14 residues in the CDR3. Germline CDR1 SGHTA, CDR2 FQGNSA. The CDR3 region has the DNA TGTGCCAGCAGCTTAGACTCTGGGGCCAACGTCCTGACTTTC. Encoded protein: CASSLDSGANVLTF.

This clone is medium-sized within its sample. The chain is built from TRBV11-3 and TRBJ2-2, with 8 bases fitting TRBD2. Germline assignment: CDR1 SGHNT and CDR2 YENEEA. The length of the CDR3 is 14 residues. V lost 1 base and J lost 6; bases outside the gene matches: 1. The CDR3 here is CASSLARGAGELFF. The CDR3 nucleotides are TGTGCCAGCAGCTTAGCGCGGGGGGCCGGGGAGCTGTTTTTT.

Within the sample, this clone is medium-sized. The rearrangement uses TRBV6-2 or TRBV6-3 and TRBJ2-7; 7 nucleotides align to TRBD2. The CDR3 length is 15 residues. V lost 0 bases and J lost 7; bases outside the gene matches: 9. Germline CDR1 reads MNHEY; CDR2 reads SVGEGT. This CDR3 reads CASSYSEGGPREQYF. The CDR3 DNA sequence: TGTGCCAGCAGTTACTCGGAGGGAGGGCCGAGAGAGCAGTACTTC.

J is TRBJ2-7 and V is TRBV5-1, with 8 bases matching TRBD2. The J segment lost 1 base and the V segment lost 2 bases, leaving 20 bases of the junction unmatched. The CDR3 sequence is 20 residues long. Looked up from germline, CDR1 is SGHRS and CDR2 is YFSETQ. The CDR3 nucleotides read TGCGCCAGCAGCTTTCGAAGCCCCGACCCCAGCGGGAGTGGGTCCTACGAGCAGTACTTC. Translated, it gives CASSFRSPDPSGSGSYEQYF.

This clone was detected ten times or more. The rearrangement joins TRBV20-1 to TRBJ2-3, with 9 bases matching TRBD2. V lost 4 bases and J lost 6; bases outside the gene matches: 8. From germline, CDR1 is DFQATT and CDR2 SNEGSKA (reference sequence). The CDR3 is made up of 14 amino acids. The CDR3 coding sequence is TGCAGTGCTATTAATAGCGGGAGCGATGATACGCAGTATTTT. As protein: CSAINSGSDDTQYF.

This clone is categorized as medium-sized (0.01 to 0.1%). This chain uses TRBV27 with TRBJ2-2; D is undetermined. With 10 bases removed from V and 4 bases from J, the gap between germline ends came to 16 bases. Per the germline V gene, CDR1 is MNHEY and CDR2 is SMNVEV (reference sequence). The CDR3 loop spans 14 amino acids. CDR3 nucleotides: TGTGCCACCCGTACGGGCCAAAGCACCGGGGAGCTGTTTTTT. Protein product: CATRTGQSTGELFF.

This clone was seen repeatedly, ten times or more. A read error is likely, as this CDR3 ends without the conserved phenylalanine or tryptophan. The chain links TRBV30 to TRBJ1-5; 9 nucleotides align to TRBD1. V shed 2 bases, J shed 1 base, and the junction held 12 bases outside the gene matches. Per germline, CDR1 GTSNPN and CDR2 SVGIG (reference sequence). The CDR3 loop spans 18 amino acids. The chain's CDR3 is CAWSIPGTGLGSNQPQHS. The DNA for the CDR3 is TGTGCCTGGAGTATTCCCGGGACAGGGTTGGGGAGCAATCAGCCCCAGCATTCT.

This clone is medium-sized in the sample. The DNA of the CDR3 is TGTGCCAGCAGTTTAGCGGATTGGGGACAGGGCCCACCCGATCCCATCGAGCAGTACTTC. Translation gives CASSLADWGQGPPDPIEQYF. The genes are TRBV12-3 or TRBV12-4 and TRBJ2-7; 9 nucleotides match TRBD1. The CDR3 runs to 20 residues. J lost 6 bases, V lost 0 bases, and 21 bases had no gene match.

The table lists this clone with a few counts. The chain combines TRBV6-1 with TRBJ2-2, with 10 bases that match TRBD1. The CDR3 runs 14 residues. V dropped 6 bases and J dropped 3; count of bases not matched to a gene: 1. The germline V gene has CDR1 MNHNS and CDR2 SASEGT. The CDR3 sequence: CASRDRGDTGELFF. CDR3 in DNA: TGTGCCAGCAGGGACAGGGGGGACACCGGGGAGCTGTTTTTT.

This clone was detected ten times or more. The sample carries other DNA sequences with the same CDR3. CDR3 amino acids: CASNNRLPPYGYTF. CDR3 DNA sequence: TGTGCCAGCAATAACAGGTTACCCCCCTATGGCTACACCTTC. This chain connects TRBV6-1 to TRBJ1-2; TRBD1 might be the D (5 bases). Germline CDR1 is MNHNS and CDR2 is SASEGT. Deletions cut 7 bases from V and 4 bases from J, with 16 bases between. CDR3 length equals 14 residues.

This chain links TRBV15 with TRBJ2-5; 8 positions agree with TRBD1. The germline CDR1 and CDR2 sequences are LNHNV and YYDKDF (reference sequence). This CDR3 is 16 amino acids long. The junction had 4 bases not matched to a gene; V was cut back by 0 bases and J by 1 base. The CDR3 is CATSREFRGPQETQYF. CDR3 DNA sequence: TGTGCCACCAGCAGAGAGTTCAGGGGGCCCCAAGAGACCCAGTACTTC.

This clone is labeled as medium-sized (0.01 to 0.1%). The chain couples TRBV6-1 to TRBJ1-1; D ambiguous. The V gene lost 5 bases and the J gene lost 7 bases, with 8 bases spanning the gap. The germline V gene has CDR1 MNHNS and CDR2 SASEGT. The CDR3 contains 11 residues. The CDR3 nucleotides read TGTGCCAGCAGTCCCCGGGGTGAAGCTTTCTTT. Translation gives CASSPRGEAFF.

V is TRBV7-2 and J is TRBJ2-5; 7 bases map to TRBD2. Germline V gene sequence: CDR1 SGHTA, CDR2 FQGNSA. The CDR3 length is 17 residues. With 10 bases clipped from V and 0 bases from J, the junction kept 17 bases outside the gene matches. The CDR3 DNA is TGTGCCATTAGCTCCCGGACTAGGCATATGTACCAAGAGACCCAGTACTTC. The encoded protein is CAISSRTRHMYQETQYF.

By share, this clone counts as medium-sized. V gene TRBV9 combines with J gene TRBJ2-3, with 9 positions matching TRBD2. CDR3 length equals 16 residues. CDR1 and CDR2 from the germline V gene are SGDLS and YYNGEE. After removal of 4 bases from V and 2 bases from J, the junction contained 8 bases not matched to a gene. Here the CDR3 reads CASSIRTSADTDTQYF. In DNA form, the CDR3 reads TGTGCCAGCAGCATTCGGACTAGCGCTGACACAGATACGCAGTATTTT.

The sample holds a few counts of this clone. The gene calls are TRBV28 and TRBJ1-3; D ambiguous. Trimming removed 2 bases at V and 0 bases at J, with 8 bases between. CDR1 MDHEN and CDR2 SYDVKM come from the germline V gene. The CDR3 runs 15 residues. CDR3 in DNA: TGTGCCAGCAGTTTAGGGGTCTTCTCTGGAAACACCATATATTTT. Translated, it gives CASSLGVFSGNTIYF.

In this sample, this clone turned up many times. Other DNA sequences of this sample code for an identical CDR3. The CDR3 protein is CSATEPSNEKLFF. The CDR3 coding sequence is TGCAGTGCCACCGAGCCATCTAATGAAAAACTGTTTTTT. V usage is TRBV20-1 and J usage is TRBJ1-4; D is ambiguous. The CDR3 runs to 13 residues. The V gene's germline CDR1 is DFQATT and CDR2 SNEGSKA (reference sequence). The V gene lost 6 bases and the J gene lost 3 bases, with 11 bases spanning the gap.

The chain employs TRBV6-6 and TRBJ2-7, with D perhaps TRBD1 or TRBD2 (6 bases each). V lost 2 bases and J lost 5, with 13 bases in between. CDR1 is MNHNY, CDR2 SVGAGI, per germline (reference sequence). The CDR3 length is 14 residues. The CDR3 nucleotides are TGTGCCAGCAGTTACCCGGGGGCCGTCGACGAGCAGTACTTC. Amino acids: CASSYPGAVDEQYF.

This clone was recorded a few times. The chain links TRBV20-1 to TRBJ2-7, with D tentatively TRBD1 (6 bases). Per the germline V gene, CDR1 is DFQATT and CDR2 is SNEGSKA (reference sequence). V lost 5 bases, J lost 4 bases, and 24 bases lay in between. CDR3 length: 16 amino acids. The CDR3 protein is CSAFQLPEDRSYEQYF. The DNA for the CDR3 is TGCAGTGCTTTCCAACTACCGGAGGACAGATCATACGAGCAGTACTTC.

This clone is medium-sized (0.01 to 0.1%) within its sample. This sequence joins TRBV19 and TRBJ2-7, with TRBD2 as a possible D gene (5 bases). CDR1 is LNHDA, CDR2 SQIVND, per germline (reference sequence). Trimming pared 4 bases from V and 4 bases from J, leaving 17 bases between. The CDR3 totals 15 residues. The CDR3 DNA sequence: TGTGCCAGTAGTAGCACCGGGATCGGGGTTTACGAGCAGTACTTC. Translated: CASSSTGIGVYEQYF.

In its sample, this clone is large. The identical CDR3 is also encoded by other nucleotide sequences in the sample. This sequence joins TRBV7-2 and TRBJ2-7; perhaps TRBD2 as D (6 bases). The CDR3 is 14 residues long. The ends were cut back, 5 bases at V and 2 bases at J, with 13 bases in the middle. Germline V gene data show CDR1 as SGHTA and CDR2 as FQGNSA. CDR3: CASSPGLAPYEQYF. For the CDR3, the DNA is TGTGCCAGCAGCCCGGGGCTAGCGCCCTACGAGCAGTACTTC.

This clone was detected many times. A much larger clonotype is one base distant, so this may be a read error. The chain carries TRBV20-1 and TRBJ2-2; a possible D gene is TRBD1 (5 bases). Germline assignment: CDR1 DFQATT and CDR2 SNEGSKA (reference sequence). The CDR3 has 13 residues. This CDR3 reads CAQGPLNTGELFF. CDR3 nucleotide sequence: TGCGCCCAGGGCCCCTTGAACACCGGGGAGCTGTTTTTT.

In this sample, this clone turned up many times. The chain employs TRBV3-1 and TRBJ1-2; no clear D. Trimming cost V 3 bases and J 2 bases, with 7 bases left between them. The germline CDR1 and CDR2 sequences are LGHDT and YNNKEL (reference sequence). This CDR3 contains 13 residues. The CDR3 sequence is CASSHGGNYGYTF. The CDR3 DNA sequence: TGTGCCAGCAGCCACGGAGGGAACTATGGCTACACCTTC.